This T cell receptor beta chain was sequenced in a study of blood T cell repertoires in COVID-19. The CDR3 loop spans 14 amino acids. Looked up from germline, CDR1 is SGHRS and CDR2 is YFSETQ. Trimming took 6 bases from V and 2 from J; bases not matched to a gene: 5. This clone is a singleton in its sample. The method was immunoSEQ multiplex PCR; TCRdb's version includes in-frame clones alone and lacks a portion of them. The sample shows 250,000 to 300,000 clones, about four fifths of them seen only once. The source is a man aged 80 or over with acute or convalescent COVID-19. The genes are TRBV5-1 and TRBJ2-1; 7 bases align to TRBD1. Sequenced: peripheral blood. In DNA form, the CDR3 reads TGCGCCAGCAAGAAGGGGGCAACCTACAATGAGCAGTTCTTC. Its protein product is CASKKGATYNEQFF.